This TCR beta chain derives from a study of T cells in Graves' hyperthyroidism and ophthalmopathy. With respect to this clonotype: Its target is not known.

Regions amplified from RNA transcripts were the TCR beta CDR3 regions. The study used the HTBI primer set for a first-round RT-PCR of the TCR CDR3. Via MiXCR, TCRdb re-called the multiplex PCR reads, giving one row per CDR3 protein. The sample has about 540,000 distinct CDR3 sequences, roughly 50% seen once. Overall study findings and caveats: The majority of expanded thyroid clonotypes above 0.001 also appeared in blood.

CDR3 size: 15 residues. V lost 6 bases and J lost 0, with 12 bases in between. Germline V lookup: CDR1 SQVTM, CDR2 ANQGSEA. The receptor was isolated from a young woman with Graves' hyperthyroidism. The sample comprised peripheral blood or thyroid tissue (not recorded which). The chain uses TRBV29-1 and TRBJ2-6, with D unresolved. CDR3 sequence: CSVLHGISGANVLTF. CDR3 sequence (DNA): TGCAGCGTCCTACACGGCATCTCTGGGGCCAACGTCCTGACTTTC.